The 8 T cell receptor beta chains below come from one sample, sequenced in a study of blood T cells in healthy people across ages. Primed by a sample-barcoded 5' primer and a J-beta primer mix, a second PCR proceeded for about 7 to 11 cycles. MiXCR, run by TCRdb on the 5' RACE reads, gives a single entry per CDR3 protein. The data contain fewer than 950,000 distinct CDR3 sequences, 36% of them seen just once; the ten biggest clones take up under 15%. Sample: blood. The receptor source for this set is a man between 18 and 29 years old in good health.

This clonotype appeared many times. V and J are TRBV11-2 and TRBJ2-3; no clear D gene. Germline assignment: CDR1 SGHAT and CDR2 FQNNGV. The CDR3 contains 13 residues. The V end was cut by 3 bases, the J end by 4 bases, with 8 bases between. CDR3 in amino acids: CASSFGSADTQYF. The CDR3 bases are TGTGCCAGCAGCTTTGGTTCTGCAGATACGCAGTATTTT.

Points on this clonotype: A much larger clonotype is one base distant, so this may be a read error. The chain is built from TRBV12-3 or TRBV12-4 and TRBJ2-7, with 15 bases that match TRBD2. V lost 2 bases to trimming and J lost 7 bases; unmatched junction nucleotides: 15. The CDR3 is 19 residues long. The CDR3 sequence: CASSLKGLAGGSSYNEQYF. The CDR3 DNA reads TGTGCCAGCAGTTTAAAAGGACTAGCGGGGGGGAGCTCCTACAATGAGCAGTACTTC.

This clonotype showed up many times. The J gene is TRBJ1-1, the V gene TRBV18; D gene ambiguous. Germline loops: CDR1 KGHSH, CDR2 LQKENI. CDR3 length: 12 amino acids. V gave up 3 bases and J gave up 8 bases, with 10 bases separating them. CDR3 DNA sequence: TGTGCCAGCTCACCGGGTAGAAACGAAGCTTTCTTT. It specifies CASSPGRNEAFF.

This clonotype showed up many times. Mismatch with germline at one junction end may stem from a read error. The chain employs TRBV5-1 and TRBJ2-1, with D perhaps assigned TRBD1 or TRBD2 (5 bases each). Germline CDR1 reads SGHRS; CDR2 reads YFSETQ. This CDR3 spans 15 amino acids. The CDR3 coding sequence is TGTGCCAGCAGCTTAGAGGGGAGTAGCTACAATGAGCAGTTCTTC. Its translation is CASSLEGSSYNEQFF.

This clonotype is a singleton in its sample. A read error may account for a junction end that differs from germline. The chain uses TRBV6-2 or TRBV6-3 and TRBJ2-7; D possibly corresponds to TRBD1 (6 bases). This CDR3 contains 15 residues. The germline V gene has CDR1 MNHEY and CDR2 SVGEGT. CDR3 amino acids: CAGRTDRFAPYEQYF. CDR3 in DNA: TGTGCCGGCAGGACGGACAGATTTGCGCCATACGAGCAGTACTTC.

The V and J genes are TRBV14 and TRBJ2-3; D remains ambiguous. CDR1 and CDR2 from the germline V gene are SGHDN and FVKESK. The CDR3 contains 16 residues. Trimming removed 4 bases at V and 1 base at J, with 15 bases between. CDR3 loop: CASSLLRARGTDTQYF. The CDR3 DNA sequence: TGTGCCAGCAGCCTCCTCCGGGCCCGGGGCACAGATACGCAGTATTTT.

Of note for this clonotype: One junction end does not reproduce the germline sequence, and a read error may be involved. The chain uses TRBV4-3 and TRBJ2-2; TRBD2 might be the D (7 bases). CDR3 length: 19 amino acids. The germline CDR1 and CDR2 sequences are LGHNA and YSLEER. The CDR3 sequence is CANSQDLGGQGENTGELFF. In DNA, the CDR3 is TGCGCCAACAGCCAAGATTTGGGGGGGCAGGGCGAAAACACCGGGGAGCTGTTTTTT.

The rearrangement joins TRBV20-1 to TRBJ1-1; maybe TRBD1 (5 bases). The CDR3 extends over 16 amino acids. V was trimmed by 0 bases and J by 4 bases, leaving 18 bases between them. The germline V gene has CDR1 DFQATT and CDR2 SNEGSKA (reference sequence). DNA for the CDR3: TGCAGTGCTAGAGACAGGGAAGTGGCAAGTAGCACTGAAGCTTTCTTT. Translating gives CSARDREVASSTEAFF.